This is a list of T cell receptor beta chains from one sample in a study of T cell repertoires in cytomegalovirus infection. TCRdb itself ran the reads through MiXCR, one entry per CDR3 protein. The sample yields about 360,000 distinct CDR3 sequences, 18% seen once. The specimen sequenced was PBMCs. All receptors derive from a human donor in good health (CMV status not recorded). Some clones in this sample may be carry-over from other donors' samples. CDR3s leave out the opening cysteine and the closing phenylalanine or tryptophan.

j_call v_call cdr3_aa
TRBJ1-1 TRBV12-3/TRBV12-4 ASSPIQDRGTEAF
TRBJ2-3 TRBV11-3 ASSSQGNEYGDTQY
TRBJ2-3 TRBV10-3 AINGGADTQY
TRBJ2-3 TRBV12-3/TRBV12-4 ASSFLAGSGSTDTQY
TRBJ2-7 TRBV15 ATRTSGGNEQY
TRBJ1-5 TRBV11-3 ASSPPGSNQPQH
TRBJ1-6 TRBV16 ASSQSWGFLH
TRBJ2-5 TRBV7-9 ASSSRGGWSEETQY
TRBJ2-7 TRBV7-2 ASSPGTASAEQY
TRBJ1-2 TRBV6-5 ASSAGFGDYGYT
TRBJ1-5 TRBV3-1 ASSPSNRGQPQH
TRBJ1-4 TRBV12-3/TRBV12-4 ASRDRVPNEKLF
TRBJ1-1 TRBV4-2 ASSQARGGDTEAF
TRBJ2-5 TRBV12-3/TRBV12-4 ASSRMGQWTGEETQY
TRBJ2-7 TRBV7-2 ASSLEGGLFAYEQY
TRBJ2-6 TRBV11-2 ASSFTGAHSGANVLT
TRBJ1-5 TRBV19 ASSIRQGRDQPQH
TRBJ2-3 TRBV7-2 ASRRGQHTDTQY
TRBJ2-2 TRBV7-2 ASVRGGNTGELF
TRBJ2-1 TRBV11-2 ASSRRTRVVYNEQF
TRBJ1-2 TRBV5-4 ASSLPGLLGGYT
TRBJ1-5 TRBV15 ATNRGGSNQPQH
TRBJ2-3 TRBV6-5 ASSRAGDTDTQY
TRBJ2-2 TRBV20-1 SARSFQSTGELF
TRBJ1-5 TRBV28 ASSRGFIQPQH
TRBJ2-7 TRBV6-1 ATARGLASEQY
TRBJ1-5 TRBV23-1 ASSQSPALDQPQH
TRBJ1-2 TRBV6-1 ASKQGGQGTYGYT
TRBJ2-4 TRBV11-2 ASSLAPGLAEIAKNIQY
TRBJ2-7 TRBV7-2 ASSFWQGVGEQY
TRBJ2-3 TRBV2 ASSYGEADTQY
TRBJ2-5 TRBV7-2 ASSLYRGGLETQY
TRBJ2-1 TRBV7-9 ASSSRVGWVNEQF
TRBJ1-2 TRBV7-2 ASSLVTGRVKYGYT
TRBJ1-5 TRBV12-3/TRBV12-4 ASSPGDRGSGQPQH
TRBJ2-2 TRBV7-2 ASSQQSMNTGELF
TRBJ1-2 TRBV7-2 ASTLTGQNPPNYGYT
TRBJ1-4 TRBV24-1 ATSDGEKLF
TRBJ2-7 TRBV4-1 ASSQAIGTGGLEQY
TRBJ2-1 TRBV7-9 ASSPWDRGNEQL
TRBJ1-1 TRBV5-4 ASSAGEKAF